The present entry profiles one TCR beta chain with its context. The target antigen is unknown. This record comes from a study of T cell responses to AZD1222 COVID-19 vaccine. Regarding the study as a whole: Donors were mostly white British, more females; clonal diversity possibly underestimated. Nearly half of spike-specific TCRs reportedly go after variant regions that carry no mutations.

CDR3 length equals 13 residues. V was clipped by 2 bases and J by 6 bases, with 10 bases between them. Germline V gene sequence: CDR1 KGHSH, CDR2 LQKENI. Only in-frame clones appear in the TCRdb table, and some are missing; sequencing was by immunoSEQ multiplex PCR. Of about 97,000 clones in the sample, 86% were seen once. The receptor was isolated from an adult in good health. The J gene is TRBJ1-2, the V gene TRBV18; a possible D gene is TRBD1 (5 bases). The sample consisted of peripheral blood, taken on day 0 of AZD1222 vaccination. The CDR3 DNA reads as TGTGCCAGCTCACCATCGGGGGACGATGGCTACACCTTC. Residues: CASSPSGDDGYTF.